What follows is one TCR beta chain and its context. Its antigen is currently unknown. Patients with a history of autoimmune disease or on systemic immunosuppression were excluded. The data are from a study of OX40 agonist ivuxolimab in advanced cancers. Overall study: Ivuxolimab, an antibody that agonizes OX40 (CD134), was administered to the patients.

Findings of the study overall: Among the lowest peripheral clonal expansion occurred in 0.1-3.0 mg/kg partial responders.

Sequenced by immunoSEQ multiplex PCR; TCRdb stores in-frame clones only, minus some. This sample carries 45,000 to 70,000 clones, nearly 85% of them seen once, and the ten largest clones take 3.1%. CDR3 length: 16 residues. The germline V gene has CDR1 SEHNR and CDR2 FQNEAQ (reference sequence). V lost 4 bases and J lost 7; bases outside the gene matches: 15. The clonotype comes from an adult with an advanced solid tumor such as melanoma, head and neck, liver or kidney cancer. The sequences come from CD4+ or CD8+ T cells sorted from blood, collected in a trial of the OX40 agonist ivuxolimab. The chain couples TRBV7-9 to TRBJ2-5, with TRBD2 matching 7 bases. The CDR3 is CASSSGLGWGEGTQYF. CDR3 DNA: TGTGCCAGCAGCTCCGGACTAGGTTGGGGTGAAGGGACCCAGTACTTC.